This T cell receptor beta chain was identified in a study of shared clonotypes between healthy human individuals. In its sample, this clone was seen a few times. Germline V lookup: CDR1 MNHEY, CDR2 SMNVEV (reference sequence). Trimming pared 4 bases from V and 0 bases from J, leaving 9 bases between. The CDR3 covers 14 residues. Here immunoSEQ multiplex PCR was the method, and the copy in TCRdb shows in-frame clones only, minus some. The profile covers about 2.4 million clones, with over 85% appearing a single time and over 0.12% taken by the ten largest. This TCR derives from a man aged 18 to 30 in good health. V is TRBV27 and J is TRBJ1-2, with D tentatively TRBD1 (5 bases). Sequenced: naive CD4+ T cells sorted from blood. Subset: CD45RA+ positively selected. CDR3 amino acids: CASSSREANYGYTF. CDR3 DNA sequence: TGTGCCAGCAGTTCCAGGGAAGCTAACTATGGCTACACCTTC.